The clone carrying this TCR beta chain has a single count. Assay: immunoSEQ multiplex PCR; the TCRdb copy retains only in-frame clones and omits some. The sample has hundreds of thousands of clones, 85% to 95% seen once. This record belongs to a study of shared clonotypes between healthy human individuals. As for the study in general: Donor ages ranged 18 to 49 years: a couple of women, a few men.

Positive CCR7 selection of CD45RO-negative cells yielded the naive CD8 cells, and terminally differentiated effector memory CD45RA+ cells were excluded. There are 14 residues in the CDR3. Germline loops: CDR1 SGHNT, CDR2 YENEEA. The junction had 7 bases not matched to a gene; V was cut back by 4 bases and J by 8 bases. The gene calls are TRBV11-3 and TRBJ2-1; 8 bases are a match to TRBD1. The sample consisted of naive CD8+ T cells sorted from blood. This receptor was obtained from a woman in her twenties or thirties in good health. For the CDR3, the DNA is TGTGCCAGCAGCTCAGGACAGGGTTCCGATGAGCAGTTCTTC. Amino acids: CASSSGQGSDEQFF. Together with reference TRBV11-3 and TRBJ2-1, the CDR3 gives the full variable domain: EAGVVQSPRYKIIEKKQPVAFWCNPISGHNTLYWYLQNLGQGPELLIRYENEEAVDDSQLPKDRFSAERLKGVDSTLKIQPAELGDSAVYLCASSSGQGSDEQFFGPGTRLTVL.